The subject of this entry is one T cell receptor beta chain. The sample is drawn from a study of control samples from healthy donors and cancer patients. The germline CDR1 and CDR2 sequences are MGHRA and YSYEKL. The J segment lost 5 bases and the V segment lost 3 bases, leaving 10 bases of the junction unmatched. The CDR3 sequence is 15 residues long. Data came from immunoSEQ multiplex PCR; TCRdb stores just in-frame clones and leaves some out. This sample has 150,000 or so clones; 92% occur once, and the top ten carry 0.68%. Sequencing was performed on blood. The sequence was obtained from a woman in her 30s in good health. The V call is TRBV4-1, the J call TRBJ2-7; 7 positions agree with TRBD1. As DNA, the CDR3 is TGCGCCAGCAGCCACGTACGGACAGGTTCCAACGAGCAGTACTTC. Its translation: CASSHVRTGSNEQYF.